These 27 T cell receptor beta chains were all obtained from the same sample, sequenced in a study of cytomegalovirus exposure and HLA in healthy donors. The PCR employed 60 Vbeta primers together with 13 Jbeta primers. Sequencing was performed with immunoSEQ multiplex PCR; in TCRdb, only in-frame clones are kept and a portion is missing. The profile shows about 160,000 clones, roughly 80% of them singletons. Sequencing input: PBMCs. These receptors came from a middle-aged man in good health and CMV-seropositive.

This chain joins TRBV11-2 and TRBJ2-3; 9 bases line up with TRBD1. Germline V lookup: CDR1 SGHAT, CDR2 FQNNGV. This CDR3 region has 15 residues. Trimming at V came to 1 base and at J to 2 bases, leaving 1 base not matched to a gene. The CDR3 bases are TGTGCCAGCAGCTTAGTACAGGGGGCCACAGATACGCAGTATTTT. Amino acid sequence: CASSLVQGATDTQYF.

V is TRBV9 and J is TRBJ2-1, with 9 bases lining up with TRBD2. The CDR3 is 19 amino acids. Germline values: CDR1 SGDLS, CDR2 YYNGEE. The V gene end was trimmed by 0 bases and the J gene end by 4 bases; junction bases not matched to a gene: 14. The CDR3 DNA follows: TGTGCCAGCAGCGTAGAGAGCGGGAGGAGTACCCTCCTTTACAATGAGCAGTTCTTC. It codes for CASSVESGRSTLLYNEQFF.

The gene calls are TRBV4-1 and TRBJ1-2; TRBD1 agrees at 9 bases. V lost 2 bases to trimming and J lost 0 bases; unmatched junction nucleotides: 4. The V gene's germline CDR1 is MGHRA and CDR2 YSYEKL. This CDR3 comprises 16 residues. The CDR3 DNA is TGCGCCAGCAGCCAACCCCGGGACAGGGCTAACTATGGCTACACCTTC. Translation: CASSQPRDRANYGYTF.

CDR3 nucleotides: TGTGCCAGCAGTAGGGACTCCCAAGAGACCCAGTACTTC. It yields the protein CASSRDSQETQYF. The gene calls are TRBV2 and TRBJ2-5; possibly TRBD2 for D (6 bases). CDR3 size: 13 residues. CDR1 and CDR2 (germline): SNHLY, FYNNEI. V was pared by 5 bases and J by 1 base, with 8 bases between.

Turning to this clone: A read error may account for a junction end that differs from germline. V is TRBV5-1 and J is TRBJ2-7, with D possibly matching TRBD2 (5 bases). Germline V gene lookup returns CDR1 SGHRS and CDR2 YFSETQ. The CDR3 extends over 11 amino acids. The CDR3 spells CASTLAGEQYF. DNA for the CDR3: TGCGCCAGCACCTTGGCGGGCGAGCAGTACTTC.

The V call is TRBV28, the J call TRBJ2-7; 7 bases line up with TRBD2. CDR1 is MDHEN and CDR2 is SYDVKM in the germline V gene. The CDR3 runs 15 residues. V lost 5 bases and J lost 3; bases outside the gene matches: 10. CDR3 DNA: TGTGCCAGCAGTCCACCCGGGACTACCTACTACGAGCAGTACTTC. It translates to CASSPPGTTYYEQYF.

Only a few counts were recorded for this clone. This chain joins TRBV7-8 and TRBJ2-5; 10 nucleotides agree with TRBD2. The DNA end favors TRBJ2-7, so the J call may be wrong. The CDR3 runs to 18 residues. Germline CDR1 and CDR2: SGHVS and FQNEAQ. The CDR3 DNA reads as TGTGCCAGCAGCTTAACGCGGGGCTCCGGGACTAGCGCCTACGAGCAGTACTTC. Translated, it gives CASSLTRGSGTSAYEQYF.

The CDR3 DNA sequence: TGTGCCAGCAGCGCAGGGTACGAGCAGTACTTC. Protein product: CASSAGYEQYF. The V and J genes are TRBV9 and TRBJ2-7, with a possible D match to TRBD1 (5 bases). With 3 bases removed from V and 4 bases from J, the gap between germline ends came to 5 bases. This CDR3 region has 11 residues. Germline V gene data show CDR1 as SGDLS and CDR2 as YYNGEE.

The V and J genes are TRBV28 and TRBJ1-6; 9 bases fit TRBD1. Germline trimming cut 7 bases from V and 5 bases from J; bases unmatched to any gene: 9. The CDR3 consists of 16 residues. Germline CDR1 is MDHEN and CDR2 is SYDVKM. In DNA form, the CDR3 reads TGTGCCAGCAATCAGGGGACAGGGATGGATAATTCACCCCTCCACTTT. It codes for CASNQGTGMDNSPLHF.

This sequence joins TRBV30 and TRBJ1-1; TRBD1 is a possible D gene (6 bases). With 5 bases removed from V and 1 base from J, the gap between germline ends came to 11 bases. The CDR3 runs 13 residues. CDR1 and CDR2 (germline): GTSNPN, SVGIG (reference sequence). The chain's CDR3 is CAWAIQGNTEAFF. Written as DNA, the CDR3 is TGTGCCTGGGCTATACAGGGGAACACTGAAGCTTTCTTT. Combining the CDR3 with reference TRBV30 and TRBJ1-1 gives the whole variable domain SQTIHQWPATLVQPVGSPLSLECTVEGTSNPNLYWYRQAAGRGLQLLFYSVGIGQISSEVPQNLSASRPQDRQFILSSKKLLLSDSGFYLCAWAIQGNTEAFFGQGTRLTVV.

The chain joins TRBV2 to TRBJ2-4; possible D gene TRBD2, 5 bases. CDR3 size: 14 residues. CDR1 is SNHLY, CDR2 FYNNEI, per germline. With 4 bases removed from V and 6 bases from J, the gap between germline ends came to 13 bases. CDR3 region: CASSGWRSGNIQYF. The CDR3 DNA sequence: TGTGCCAGCAGTGGGTGGAGGAGCGGAAACATTCAGTACTTC.

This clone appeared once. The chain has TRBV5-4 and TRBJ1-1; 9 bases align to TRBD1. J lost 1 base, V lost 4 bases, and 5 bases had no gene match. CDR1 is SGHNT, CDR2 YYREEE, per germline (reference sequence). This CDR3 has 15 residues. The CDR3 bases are TGTGCCAGCAGCGGGACAGGGAAGAAGAACACTGAAGCTTTCTTT. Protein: CASSGTGKKNTEAFF.

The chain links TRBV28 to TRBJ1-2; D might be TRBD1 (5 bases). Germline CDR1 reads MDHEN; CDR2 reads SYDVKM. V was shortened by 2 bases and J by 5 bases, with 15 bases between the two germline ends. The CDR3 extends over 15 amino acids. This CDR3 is CASSLGDGGEYGYTF. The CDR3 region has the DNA TGTGCCAGCAGTTTAGGGGACGGGGGGGAGTATGGCTACACCTTC.

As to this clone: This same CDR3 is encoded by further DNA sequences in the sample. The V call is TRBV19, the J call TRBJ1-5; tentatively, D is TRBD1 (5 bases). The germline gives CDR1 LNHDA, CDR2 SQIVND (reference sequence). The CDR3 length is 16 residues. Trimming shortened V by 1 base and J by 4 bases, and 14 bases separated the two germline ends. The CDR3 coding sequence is TGTGCCAGTAGTATAGTAGGGACTGCGCCGAATCAGCCCCAGCATTTT. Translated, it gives CASSIVGTAPNQPQHF.

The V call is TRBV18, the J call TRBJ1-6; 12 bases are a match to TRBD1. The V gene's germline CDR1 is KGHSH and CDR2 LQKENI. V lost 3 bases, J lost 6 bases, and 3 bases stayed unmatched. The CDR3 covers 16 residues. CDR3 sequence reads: CASSPGQGASNSPLHF. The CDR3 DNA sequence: TGTGCCAGCTCACCGGGACAGGGGGCTTCTAATTCACCCCTCCACTTT. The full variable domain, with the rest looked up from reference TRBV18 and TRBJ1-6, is NAGVMQNPRHLVRRRGQEARLRCSPMKGHSHVYWYRQLPEEGLKFMVYLQKENIIDESGMPKERFSAEFPKEGPSILRIQQVVRGDSAAYFCASSPGQGASNSPLHFGNGTRLTVT.

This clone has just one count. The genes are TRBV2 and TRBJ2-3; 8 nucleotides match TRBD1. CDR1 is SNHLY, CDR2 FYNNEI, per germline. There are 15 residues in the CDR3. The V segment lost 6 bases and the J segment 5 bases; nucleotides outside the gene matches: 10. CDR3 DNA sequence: TGTGCCAGCAGCCACCCGGGACAGGAAAAAGATACGCAGTATTTT. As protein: CASSHPGQEKDTQYF.

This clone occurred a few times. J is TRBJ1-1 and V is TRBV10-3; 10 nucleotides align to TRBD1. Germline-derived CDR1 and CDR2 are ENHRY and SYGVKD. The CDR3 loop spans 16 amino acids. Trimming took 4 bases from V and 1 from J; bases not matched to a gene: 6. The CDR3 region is CAISGIGTGANTEAFF. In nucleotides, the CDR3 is TGTGCCATCAGTGGAATAGGGACAGGGGCGAACACTGAAGCTTTCTTT.

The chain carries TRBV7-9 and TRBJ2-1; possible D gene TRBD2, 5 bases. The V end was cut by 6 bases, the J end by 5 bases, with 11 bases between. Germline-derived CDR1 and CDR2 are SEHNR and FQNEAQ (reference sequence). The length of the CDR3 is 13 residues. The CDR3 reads CASRTTGNNEQFF. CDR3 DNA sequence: TGTGCCAGCAGAACAACCGGGAACAATGAGCAGTTCTTC.

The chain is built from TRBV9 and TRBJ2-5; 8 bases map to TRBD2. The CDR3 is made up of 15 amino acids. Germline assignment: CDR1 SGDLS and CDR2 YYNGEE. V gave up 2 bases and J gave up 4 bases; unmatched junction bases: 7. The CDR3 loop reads CASSVTAGVGETQYF. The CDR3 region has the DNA TGTGCCAGCAGCGTGACAGCGGGAGTGGGAGAGACCCAGTACTTC.

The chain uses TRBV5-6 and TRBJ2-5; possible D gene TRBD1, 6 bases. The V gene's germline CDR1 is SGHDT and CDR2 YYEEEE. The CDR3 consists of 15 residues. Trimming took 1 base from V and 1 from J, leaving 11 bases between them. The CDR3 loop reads CASSLTRGGQETQYF. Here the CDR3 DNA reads TGTGCCAGCAGCTTGACTAGAGGGGGCCAAGAGACCCAGTACTTC.

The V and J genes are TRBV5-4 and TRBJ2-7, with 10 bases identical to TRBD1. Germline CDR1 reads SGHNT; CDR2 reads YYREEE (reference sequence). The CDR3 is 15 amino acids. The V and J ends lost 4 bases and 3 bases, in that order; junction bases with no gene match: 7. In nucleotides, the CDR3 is TGTGCCAGCAGCCCCGGGACAGGGGCTCGCTACGAGCAGTACTTC. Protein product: CASSPGTGARYEQYF.

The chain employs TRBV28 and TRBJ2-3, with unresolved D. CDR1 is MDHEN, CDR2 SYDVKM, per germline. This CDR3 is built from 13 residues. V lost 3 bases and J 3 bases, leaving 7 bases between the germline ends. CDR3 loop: CASSLPQTDTQYF. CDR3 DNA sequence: TGTGCCAGCAGTTTGCCCCAGACAGATACGCAGTATTTT.

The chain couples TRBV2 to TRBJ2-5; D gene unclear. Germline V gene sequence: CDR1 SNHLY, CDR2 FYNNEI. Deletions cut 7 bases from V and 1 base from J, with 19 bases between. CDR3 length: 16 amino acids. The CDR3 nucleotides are TGTGCCAGCACCTCCGAGGTAGTTTCTAGCCAAGAGACCCAGTACTTC. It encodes CASTSEVVSSQETQYF.

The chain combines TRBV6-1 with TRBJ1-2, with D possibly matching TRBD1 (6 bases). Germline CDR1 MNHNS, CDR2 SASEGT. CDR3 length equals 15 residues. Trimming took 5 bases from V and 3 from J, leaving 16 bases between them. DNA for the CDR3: TGTGCCAGCAGTCCTAGACAGGCGGTGGACTATGGCTACACCTTC. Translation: CASSPRQAVDYGYTF.

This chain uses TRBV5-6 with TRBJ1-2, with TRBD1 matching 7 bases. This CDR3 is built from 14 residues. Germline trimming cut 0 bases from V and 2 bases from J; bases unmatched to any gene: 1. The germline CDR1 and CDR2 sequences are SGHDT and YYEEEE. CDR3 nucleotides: TGTGCCAGCAGCTTGGGCAGGGGGAACTATGGCTACACCTTC. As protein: CASSLGRGNYGYTF.

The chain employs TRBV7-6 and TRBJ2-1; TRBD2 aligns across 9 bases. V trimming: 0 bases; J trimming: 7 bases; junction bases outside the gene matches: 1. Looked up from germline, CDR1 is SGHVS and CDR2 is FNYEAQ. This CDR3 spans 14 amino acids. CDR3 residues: CASSLATSGNEQFF. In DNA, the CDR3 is TGTGCCAGCAGCTTAGCGACTAGCGGAAATGAGCAGTTCTTC.

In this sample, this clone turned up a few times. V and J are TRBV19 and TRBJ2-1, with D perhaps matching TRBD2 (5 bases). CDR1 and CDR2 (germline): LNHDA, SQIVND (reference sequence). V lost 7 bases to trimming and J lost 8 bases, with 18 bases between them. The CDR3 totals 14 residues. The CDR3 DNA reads TGTGCCAGTAAACCGGGAATATCTGGGGATGAGCAGTTCTTC. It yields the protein CASKPGISGDEQFF.